A single TCR beta chain is shown here with its context. The antigen is unknown. The data stem from a study of cytomegalovirus exposure and HLA in healthy donors. Study overall: In a later analysis, it was reported that the roughly 120 validation repertoires had been produced on the same platform as the roughly 650 repertoires belonging to the first cohort.

The data were produced by immunoSEQ multiplex PCR, yet TCRdb's version contains in-frame clones alone and is incomplete. The sample carries about 83,000 clones, approximately 96% recorded once. Donors came from a validation cohort of about 110 subjects, distinct from the first 666-subject cohort. CDR1 is MNHEY and CDR2 is SMNVEV in the germline V gene (reference sequence). There are 15 residues in the CDR3. V was pared by 7 bases and J by 0 bases, with 15 bases between. Study-level points and caveats: Subsequent analysis showed first-cohort TCR clusters tending to co-occur in over a hundred validation repertoires.

The sequence came from a woman aged 18 to 35 in good health and CMV-seronegative. The sequenced sample was PBMCs. This rearrangement joins TRBV27 to TRBJ1-1; the D gene is possibly TRBD1 (5 bases). The CDR3 DNA is TGTGCCAGCACTCCCTCGGGGGGGATGAACACTGAAGCTTTCTTT. Residues: CASTPSGGMNTEAFF.